Sequencing of this TCR beta chain was carried out in a study of monozygotic twins with inflammatory bowel disease. In regard to this clonotype: Antigen: not known.

General observations from the study: With inverse Simpson as the measure, TCRbeta diversity was lower in IBD patients than in healthy co-twins. There was no way to distinguish the different T cell subtypes. For IBD patients, clonotypes shared with others were fewer than for healthy twins, especially with disease activity.

TCRdb re-called the 5' RACE reads and gives one entry per CDR3 protein, without DNA. This sample's table reports 210,000 or so distinct CDR3 sequences. Germline V CDR1 and CDR2: DFQATT, SNEGSKA (reference sequence). The CDR3 covers 15 residues. The rearrangement joins TRBV20-1 to TRBJ1-5. This sequence originates from a human donor with ulcerative colitis or Crohn's disease, or a healthy co-twin of an affected twin (not recorded which). The sequenced sample was blood. The CDR3 loop is CSARVSGKRDQPQHF.